This T cell receptor beta chain was captured by sequencing in a study of graft-versus-host responses after intestinal transplantation. Across the study: Transplants were multivisceral, liver-intestinal, or isolated intestinal. Every one of the recipients received anti-thymocyte globulin induction and afterwards took tacrolimus and steroids for approximately 3 years. Study results and limitations: Some patients had graft-donor T cell macrochimerism. In their allografts, the ratios of graft-versus-host to host-versus-graft T cell clones were high. An association linked early post-transplant HvG declines with peak circulating GvH clone levels.

About this clone itself: As yet, its antigen is unknown.

Trimming removed 4 bases from V and 2 bases from J; junction bases left unmatched: 9. Germline lookup yields CDR1 SGHNT and CDR2 YYREEE (reference sequence). The CDR3 runs to 15 residues. Measured with immunoSEQ multiplex PCR; TCRdb has only the in-frame clones, and not every one. The sample lists roughly 100,000 clones; 90% to 95% were seen once. The source material was unstimulated CD8+ T cells sorted from spleen or lymph node cells, sampled before intestinal transplant. The chain carries TRBV5-4 and TRBJ2-7; 7 nucleotides align to TRBD1. The receptor's source is a human donor who received an intestinal transplant. This CDR3 is CASSKRQGPTYEQYF. Here the CDR3 DNA reads TGTGCCAGCAGCAAAAGACAGGGACCAACCTACGAGCAGTACTTC. The variable domain in full, with the rest retrieved from reference TRBV5-4 and TRBJ2-7, is ETGVTQSPTHLIKTRGQQVTLRCSSQSGHNTVSWYQQALGQGPQFIFQYYREEENGRGNFPPRFSGLQFPNYSSELNVNALELDDSALYLCASSKRQGPTYEQYFGPGTRLTVT.